Listed below are T cell receptor beta chains from one sample, sequenced in a study of shared clonotypes between healthy human individuals. Profiling relied on immunoSEQ multiplex PCR, and the TCRdb table lists in-frame clones only, not all of them. The repertoire has around 580,000 clones, 95% to 98% of them found once; the top ten carry 0.25% to 0.35%. Sequenced: naive CD8+ T cells sorted from blood. The source is a man aged 25 to 45 in good health. CDR3s include the opening cysteine and the closing phenylalanine or tryptophan. The order of the fields is D gene, CDR3 length, clone size, J gene, V gene, CDR3 DNA, CDR3 protein. The D gene is left open where the match is weak. The size entry is marked missing in some rows and otherwise reads once, few, many or a size class.

-	14	once	TRBJ2-7	TRBV10-3	TGTGCCATCAGTGAGGGCCAGGGGATATACGAGCAGTACTTC	CAISEGQGIYEQYF
-	14	-	TRBJ2-5	TRBV9	TGTGCCAGCAGCGTAGACGGAACCGGGGAGACCCAGTACTTC	CASSVDGTGETQYF
-	15	-	TRBJ2-2	TRBV27	TGTGCCAGCAGTTTAGGGTCTCTGAACACCGGGGAGCTGTTTTTT	CASSLGSLNTGELFF
-	16	-	TRBJ1-5	TRBV28	TGTGCCAGCAGTTTCCTGGAGGATTATAGCAATCAGCCCCAGCATTTT	CASSFLEDYSNQPQHF
TRBD1	14	-	TRBJ2-7	TRBV27	TGTGCCAGCAGTTTAGTCAGGGGGCCCGACGAGCAGTACTTC	CASSLVRGPDEQYF
TRBD2	16	-	TRBJ2-7	TRBV29-1	TGCAGCGTTGGGACCTCTAGCGGGAGAAGGTCCTACGAGCAGTACTTC	CSVGTSSGRRSYEQYF
TRBD2	17	once	TRBJ2-7	TRBV7-6	TGTGCCAGCAGCTTGGGGAGAGGTCTAGCGGGAATCTACGAGCAGTACTTC	CASSLGRGLAGIYEQYF
-	12	-	TRBJ2-2	TRBV7-2	TGTGCCGAGGACGCGGAAACCGGGGAGCTGTTTTTT	CAEDAETGELFF
TRBD2	17	-	TRBJ2-7	TRBV14	TGTGCCAGCAGCCAAGACATTATAGCGGGAGGACCCTACGAGCAGTACTTC	CASSQDIIAGGPYEQYF
-	12	-	TRBJ2-1	TRBV7-9	TGTGCCAGCAGCTCGTCAGTCAATGAGCAGTTCTTC	CASSSSVNEQFF
TRBD2	16	-	TRBJ2-1	TRBV10-3	TGTGCCATCAGTGACCGTATCGGGGGAGCGGGAAATGAGCAGTTCTTC	CAISDRIGGAGNEQFF
-	14	once	TRBJ2-2	TRBV2	TGTGCCAGCAGTGGAAGAGGAAACACCGGGGAGCTGTTTTTT	CASSGRGNTGELFF
-	14	-	TRBJ2-7	TRBV5-4	TGTGCCAGCAGCACCCGGGGCCCAACCTACGAGCAGTACTTC	CASSTRGPTYEQYF
-	15	-	TRBJ2-1	TRBV5-1	TGCGCCAGCAGCTTGGAATGGGAGCCCTACAATGAGCAGTTCTTC	CASSLEWEPYNEQFF
-	13	-	TRBJ1-1	TRBV28	TGTGCCAGCAGTTTGACAGTGAACACTGAAGCTTTCTTT	CASSLTVNTEAFF
TRBD1	15	-	TRBJ1-1	TRBV25-1	TGTGCCAGCAGTGAAGGGACAGGCAAGAACACTGAAGCTTTCTTT	CASSEGTGKNTEAFF
-	13	-	TRBJ2-7	TRBV4-3	TGCGCCAGCAGCCAGGGTGACTCCTACGAGCAGTACTTC	CASSQGDSYEQYF
TRBD1	14	once	TRBJ2-7	TRBV27	TGTGCCAGCAGTCGTCGGGACAGGGAGTACGAGCAGTACTTC	CASSRRDREYEQYF
TRBD2	14	once	TRBJ2-1	TRBV9	TGTGCCAGCAGCGACAGCGGGAGGGAGAATGAGCAGTTCTTC	CASSDSGRENEQFF
-	18	-	TRBJ2-1	TRBV7-6	TGTGCCAGCAGCCGGCCAATGAGTAAGGCTGGACCCTACAATGAGCAGTTCTTC	CASSRPMSKAGPYNEQFF
-	11	-	TRBJ1-2	TRBV27	TGTGCCACAGGGCAGGGCTATGGCTACACCTTC	CATGQGYGYTF
TRBD2	13	-	TRBJ2-2	TRBV9	TGTGCCAGCATGGCGGGAGGATCCGGGGAGCTGTTTTTT	CASMAGGSGELFF
TRBD2	16	-	TRBJ2-4	TRBV27	TGTGCCAGCAGTCCCTCCCAACTAGCGGGAGAAAACATTCAGTACTTC	CASSPSQLAGENIQYF
TRBD2	14	-	TRBJ2-7	TRBV7-6	TGTGCCAGCAGCTCCCTAGCGGAGGTACGAGAGCAGTACTTC	CASSSLAEVREQYF
-	14	-	TRBJ1-5	TRBV5-1	TGCGCCAGCAGCTTGGGAGGGGTCGATCAGCCCCAGCATTTT	CASSLGGVDQPQHF
TRBD1	16	-	TRBJ1-3	TRBV4-1	TGCGCCAGCAGCCACCCCCGCGGGACAGGGCGAAACACCATATATTTT	CASSHPRGTGRNTIYF
-	8	-	TRBJ2-7	TRBV2	TGTGCCTTCTACGAGCAGTACTTC	CAFYEQYF
-	15	-	TRBJ1-5	TRBV7-9	TGTGCCAGCAGCTTAGATCAGGCCGAGGGGCAGCCCCAGCATTTT	CASSLDQAEGQPQHF
-	15	-	TRBJ1-4	TRBV27	TGTGCCAGCAGTGTCCTGGGGGGACTTAATGAAAAACTGTTTTTT	CASSVLGGLNEKLFF
-	13	once	TRBJ2-7	TRBV5-1	TGCGCCAGCAGCAAGACCGTCAGGGCCGGGCAGTACTTC	CASSKTVRAGQYF
-	14	-	TRBJ2-7	TRBV6-5	TGTGCCAGCAGTTACAGGGACGGATACTACGAGCAGTACTTC	CASSYRDGYYEQYF